This T cell receptor beta chain is drawn from a study of T cell repertoires in cytomegalovirus infection. Points from the study as a whole: In two of eight donors, the top clonotype was HLA-C-restricted CMV-specific. There were carriers of CMV plus the relevant HLA, and cumulative public TCR beta family frequency identified them.

Of note for this clonotype: The antigen remains unidentified.

TCRdb re-derived calls from the reads in MiXCR, one entry per CDR3 protein. This table has around 300,000 distinct CDR3 sequences, around 20% appearing once. The material sequenced was cultured PBMCs, taken from culture after CMV antigen stimulation. This TCR came from a human donor in good health (CMV status not recorded). Some clones in this sample may be carry-over from other donors' samples.

The CDR3 spells CASSARGWPQHF. CDR3 bases: TGTGCCAGCAGCGCCCGTGGATGGCCCCAGCATTTT. The genes are TRBV9 and TRBJ1-5, with no clear D. The ends were cut back, 3 bases at V and 9 bases at J, with 10 bases in the middle. Looked up from germline, CDR1 is SGDLS and CDR2 is YYNGEE. The CDR3 sequence is 12 residues long. Filled out from reference TRBV9 and TRBJ1-5, the complete variable domain reads DSGVTQTPKHLITATGQRVTLRCSPRSGDLSVYWYQQSLDQGLQFLIQYYNGEERAKGNILERFSAQQFPDLHSELNLSSLELGDSALYFCASSARGWPQHFGDGTRLSIL.